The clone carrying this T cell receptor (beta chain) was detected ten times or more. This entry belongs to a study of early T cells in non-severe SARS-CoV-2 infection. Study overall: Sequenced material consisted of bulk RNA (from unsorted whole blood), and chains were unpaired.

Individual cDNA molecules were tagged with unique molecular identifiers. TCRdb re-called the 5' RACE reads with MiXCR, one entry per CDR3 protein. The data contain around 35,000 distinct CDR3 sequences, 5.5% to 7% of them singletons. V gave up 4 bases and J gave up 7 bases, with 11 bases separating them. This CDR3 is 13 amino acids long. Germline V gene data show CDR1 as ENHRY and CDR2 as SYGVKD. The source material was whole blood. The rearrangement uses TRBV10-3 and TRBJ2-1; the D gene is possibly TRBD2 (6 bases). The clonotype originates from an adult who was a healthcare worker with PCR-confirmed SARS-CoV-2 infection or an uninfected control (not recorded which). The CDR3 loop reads CAISAGVGNEQFF. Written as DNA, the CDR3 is TGTGCCATCAGTGCGGGAGTCGGGAATGAGCAGTTCTTC.